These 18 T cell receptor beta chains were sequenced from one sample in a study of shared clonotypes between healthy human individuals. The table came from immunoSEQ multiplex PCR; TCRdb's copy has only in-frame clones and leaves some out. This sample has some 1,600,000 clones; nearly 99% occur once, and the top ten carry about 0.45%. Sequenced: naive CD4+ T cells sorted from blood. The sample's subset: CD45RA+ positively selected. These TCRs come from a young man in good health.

CDR3 in DNA: TGTGCCAGCAGCTTAGGCCAGAGGGGTGGTGACGAGCAGTACTTC. Protein: CASSLGQRGGDEQYF. V and J are TRBV11-3 and TRBJ2-7; perhaps D is TRBD1 or TRBD2 (5 bases each). Germline assignment: CDR1 SGHNT and CDR2 YENEEA. The CDR3 is 15 amino acids. The V end was cut by 1 base, the J end by 5 bases, with 15 bases between.

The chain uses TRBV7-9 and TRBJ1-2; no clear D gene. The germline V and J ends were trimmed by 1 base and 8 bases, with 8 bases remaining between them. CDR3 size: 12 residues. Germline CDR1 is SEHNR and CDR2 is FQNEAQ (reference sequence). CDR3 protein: CASSLGENGYTF. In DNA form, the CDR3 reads TGTGCCAGCAGCTTAGGGGAAAACGGCTACACCTTC.

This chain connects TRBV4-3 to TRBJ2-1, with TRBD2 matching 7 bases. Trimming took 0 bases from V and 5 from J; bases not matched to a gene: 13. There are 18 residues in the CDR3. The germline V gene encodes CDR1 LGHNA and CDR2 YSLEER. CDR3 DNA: TGCGCCAGCAGCCAAGATAACCGGGCTAGCGGTGTTAACAATGAGCAGTTCTTC. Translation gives CASSQDNRASGVNNEQFF.

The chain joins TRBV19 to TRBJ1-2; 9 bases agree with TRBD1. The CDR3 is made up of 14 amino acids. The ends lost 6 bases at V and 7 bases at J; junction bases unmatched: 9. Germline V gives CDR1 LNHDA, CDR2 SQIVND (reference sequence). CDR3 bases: TGTGCCAGTAGGACAAGGGACAGGGACTTTGGCTACACCTTC. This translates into CASRTRDRDFGYTF.

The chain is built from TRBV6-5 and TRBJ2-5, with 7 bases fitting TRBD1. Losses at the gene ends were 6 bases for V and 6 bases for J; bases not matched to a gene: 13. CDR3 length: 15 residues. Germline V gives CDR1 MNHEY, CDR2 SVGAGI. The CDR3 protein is CASRLGQALGKTQYF. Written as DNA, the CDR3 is TGTGCCAGCAGACTTGGACAGGCCTTGGGAAAGACCCAGTACTTC.

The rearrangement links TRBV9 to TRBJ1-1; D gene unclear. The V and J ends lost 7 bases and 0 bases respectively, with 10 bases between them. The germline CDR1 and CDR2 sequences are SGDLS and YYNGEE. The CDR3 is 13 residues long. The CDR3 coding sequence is TGTGCCAGCTCAACAGATATGAACACTGAAGCTTTCTTT. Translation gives CASSTDMNTEAFF.

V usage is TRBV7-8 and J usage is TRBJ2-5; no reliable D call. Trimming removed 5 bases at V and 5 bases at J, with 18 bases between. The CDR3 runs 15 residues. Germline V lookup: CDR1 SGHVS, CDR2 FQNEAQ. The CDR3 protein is CASSLRETAEETQYF. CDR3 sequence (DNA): TGTGCCAGCAGCCTTAGGGAAACAGCAGAGGAGACCCAGTACTTC.

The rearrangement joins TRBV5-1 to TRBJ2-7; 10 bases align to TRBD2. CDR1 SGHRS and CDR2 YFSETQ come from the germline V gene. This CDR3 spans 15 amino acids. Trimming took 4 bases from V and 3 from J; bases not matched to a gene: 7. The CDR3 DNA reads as TGCGCCAGCAGCCCGCAGCGGGAGGGCCGCTACGAGCAGTACTTC. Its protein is CASSPQREGRYEQYF.

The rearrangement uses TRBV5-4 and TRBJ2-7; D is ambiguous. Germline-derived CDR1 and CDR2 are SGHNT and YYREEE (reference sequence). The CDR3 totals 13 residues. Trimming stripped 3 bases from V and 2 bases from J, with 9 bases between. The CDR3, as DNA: TGTGCCAGCAGCTCCCACTCTACCTACGAGCAGTACTTC. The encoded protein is CASSSHSTYEQYF.

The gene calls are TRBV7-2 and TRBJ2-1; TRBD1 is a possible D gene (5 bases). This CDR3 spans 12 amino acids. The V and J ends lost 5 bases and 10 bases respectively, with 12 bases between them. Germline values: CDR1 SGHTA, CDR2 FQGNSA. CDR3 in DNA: TGTGCCAGCAGCCAGATCGACAGAGAGCAGTTCTTC. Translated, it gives CASSQIDREQFF.

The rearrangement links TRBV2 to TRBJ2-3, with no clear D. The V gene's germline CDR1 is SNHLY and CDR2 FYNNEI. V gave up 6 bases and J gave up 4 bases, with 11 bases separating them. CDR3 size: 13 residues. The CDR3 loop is CASRRLSADTQYF. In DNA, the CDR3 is TGTGCCAGCAGGCGCTTGTCCGCAGATACGCAGTATTTT.

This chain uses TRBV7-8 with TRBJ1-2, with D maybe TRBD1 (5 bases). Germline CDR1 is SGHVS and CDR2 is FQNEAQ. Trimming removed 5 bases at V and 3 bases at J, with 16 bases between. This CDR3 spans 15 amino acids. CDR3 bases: TGTGCCAGCAGCCCACCAGGGAGGGGCGACTATGGCTACACCTTC. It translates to CASSPPGRGDYGYTF.

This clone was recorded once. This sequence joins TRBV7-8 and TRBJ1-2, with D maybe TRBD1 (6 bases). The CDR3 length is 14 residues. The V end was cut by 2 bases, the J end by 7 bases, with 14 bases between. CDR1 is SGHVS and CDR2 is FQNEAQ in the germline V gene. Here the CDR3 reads CASSLLRGASGYTF. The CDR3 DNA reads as TGTGCCAGCAGCTTATTACGGGGGGCGAGTGGCTACACCTTC.

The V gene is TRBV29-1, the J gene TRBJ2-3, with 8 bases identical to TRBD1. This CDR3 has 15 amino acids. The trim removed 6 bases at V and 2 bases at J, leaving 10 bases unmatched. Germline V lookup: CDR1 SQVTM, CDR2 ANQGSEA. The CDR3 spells CSVNTGTGYTDTQYF. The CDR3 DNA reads TGCAGCGTCAACACCGGGACAGGATACACAGATACGCAGTATTTT.

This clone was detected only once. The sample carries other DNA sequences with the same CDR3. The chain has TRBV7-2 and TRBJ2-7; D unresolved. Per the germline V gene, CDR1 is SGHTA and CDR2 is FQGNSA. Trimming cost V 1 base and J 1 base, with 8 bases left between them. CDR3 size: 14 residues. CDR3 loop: CASSLGGTSYEQYF. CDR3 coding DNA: TGTGCCAGCAGCTTAGGAGGTACATCCTACGAGCAGTACTTC. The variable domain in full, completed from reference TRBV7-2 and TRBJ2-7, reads GAGVSQSPSNKVTEKGKDVELRCDPISGHTALYWYRQSLGQGLEFLIYFQGNSAPDKSGLPSDRFSAERTGGSVSTLTIQRTQQEDSAVYLCASSLGGTSYEQYFGPGTRLTVT.

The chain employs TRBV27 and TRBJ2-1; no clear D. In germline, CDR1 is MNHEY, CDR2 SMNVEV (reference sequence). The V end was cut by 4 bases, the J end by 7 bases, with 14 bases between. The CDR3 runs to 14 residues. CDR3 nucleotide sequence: TGTGCCAGCAGTTCCCGGGCCCTTGGGAATGAGCAGTTCTTC. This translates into CASSSRALGNEQFF.

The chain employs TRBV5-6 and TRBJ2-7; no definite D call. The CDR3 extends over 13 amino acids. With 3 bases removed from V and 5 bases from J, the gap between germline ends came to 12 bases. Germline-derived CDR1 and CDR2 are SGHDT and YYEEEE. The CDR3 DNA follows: TGTGCCAGCAGCTCCTTTACCAGTAACGAGCAGTACTTC. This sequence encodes CASSSFTSNEQYF.

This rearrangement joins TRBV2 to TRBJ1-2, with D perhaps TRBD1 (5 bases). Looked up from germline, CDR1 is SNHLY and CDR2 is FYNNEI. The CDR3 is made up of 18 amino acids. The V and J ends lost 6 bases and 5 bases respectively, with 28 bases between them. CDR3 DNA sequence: TGTGCCAGCAGCGGGGGGGTCGGGGACCCCGGTGACGGGTATGGCTACACCTTC. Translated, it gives CASSGGVGDPGDGYGYTF.